This T cell receptor beta chain was sequenced in a study of OX40 agonist ivuxolimab in advanced cancers. Study-wide results and limits: Partial responders dosed at 0.1-3.0 mg/kg displayed clonal expansion ranking among the lowest.

This clone was seen only a few times. Its specificity is not known. After removal of 9 bases from V and 8 bases from J, the junction contained 12 bases not matched to a gene. The CDR3 loop spans 13 amino acids. Per germline, CDR1 MGHRA and CDR2 YSYEKL. TCRdb's copy holds only in-frame clones and misses some; the assay was immunoSEQ multiplex PCR. The data show about 40,000 clones, roughly 86% seen once. Sequencing used CD4+ or CD8+ T cells sorted from blood, obtained in a trial of the OX40 agonist ivuxolimab. This clonotype originated in an adult with an advanced solid tumor such as melanoma, head and neck, liver or kidney cancer. V and J are TRBV4-1 and TRBJ1-2; 7 nucleotides agree with TRBD1. This CDR3 is CASTGQALGGYTF. CDR3 nucleotide sequence: TGCGCCAGTACAGGACAGGCTTTGGGGGGCTACACCTTC.